What follows are 25 T cell receptor beta chains derived from one specimen sequenced in a study of blood T cell repertoires in COVID-19. Clones were read by immunoSEQ multiplex PCR, and TCRdb kept only the in-frame ones, dropping some. Counted here are 200,000 to 300,000 clones, around 89% occurring once; the ten biggest clones make up 4.1%. Material for sequencing was PBMCs or T cells enriched from blood (not recorded which). The receptors originated from a woman in her thirties who had recovered from COVID-19.

The V gene is TRBV2, the J gene TRBJ1-1, with a tentative D call TRBD1 (5 bases). The CDR3 spans 13 residues. Germline V gene data show CDR1 as SNHLY and CDR2 as FYNNEI. V lost 7 bases and J lost 6, with 15 bases in between. The CDR3 DNA reads TGTGCCAGCAAGGGGCAGGGTAGGCCTGAAGCTTTCTTT. This sequence encodes CASKGQGRPEAFF.

This chain connects TRBV7-9 to TRBJ2-3; 7 nucleotides agree with TRBD1. This CDR3 region has 15 residues. V shed 0 bases, J shed 3 bases, and the junction held 3 bases outside the gene matches. The germline V gene has CDR1 SEHNR and CDR2 FQNEAQ (reference sequence). The CDR3 here is CASSLATGTTDTQYF. The CDR3 nucleotides read TGTGCCAGCAGCTTAGCGACAGGGACGACAGATACGCAGTATTTT.

The chain couples TRBV3-1 (or the pseudogene TRBV3-2) to TRBJ2-1; 7 bases are a match to TRBD2. Germline CDR1 reads LGHDT; CDR2 reads YNNKEL (reference sequence). V was clipped by 8 bases and J by 11 bases; unmatched bases: 6. CDR3 size: 11 residues. The CDR3 region is CASQTGLKQFF. The CDR3 DNA reads as TGTGCCAGCCAGACGGGACTAAAGCAGTTCTTC.

The chain uses TRBV6-2 or TRBV6-3 and TRBJ2-7, with TRBD1 matching over 11 bases. The CDR3 loop spans 16 amino acids. Trimming cost V 6 bases and J 5 bases; bases outside gene matches: 12. Germline CDR1 MNHEY, CDR2 SVGEGT. The CDR3 DNA sequence: TGTGCCAGCAGCCTACCTCCACCGGGACAGGGGGACGAGCAGTACTTC. Protein sequence: CASSLPPPGQGDEQYF.

This clone was seen more than once but under ten times. The gene calls are TRBV7-2 and TRBJ2-3; 11 nucleotides align to TRBD2. Germline CDR1 SGHTA, CDR2 FQGNSA. The V segment lost 7 bases and the J segment 5 bases; nucleotides outside the gene matches: 5. The CDR3 is made up of 14 amino acids. CDR3: CASTRLAGLDTQYF. CDR3 bases: TGTGCCAGCACGAGACTAGCGGGATTAGATACGCAGTATTTT.

The chain couples TRBV29-1 to TRBJ1-1; 8 bases are shared with TRBD1. Per the germline V gene, CDR1 is SQVTM and CDR2 is ANQGSEA. The CDR3 runs to 12 residues. Trimming cost V 5 bases and J 5 bases; bases outside gene matches: 4. The CDR3 DNA reads TGCAGCGTTCAGGGGGCAAGGACTGAAGCTTTCTTT. This encodes CSVQGARTEAFF.

The rearrangement uses TRBV7-2 and TRBJ1-3, with D uncertain. Germline CDR1 and CDR2: SGHTA and FQGNSA. This CDR3 is built from 16 residues. The V end was cut by 0 bases, the J end by 0 bases, with 9 bases between. The CDR3 sequence is CASSLAALNSGNTIYF. CDR3 nucleotides: TGTGCCAGCAGCTTAGCGGCCCTCAACTCTGGAAACACCATATATTTT.

The chain joins TRBV28 to TRBJ1-1; D gene ambiguous. This CDR3 is 18 amino acids long. The V end lost 3 bases, the J end lost 1 base, and 21 bases lay between the germline ends. Germline CDR1 reads MDHEN; CDR2 reads SYDVKM. In nucleotides, the CDR3 is TGTGCCAGCAGTTTTATCCGGGTGAAGATCCTCCAGAACACTGAAGCTTTCTTT. This codes for CASSFIRVKILQNTEAFF.

V is TRBV28 and J is TRBJ1-3; TRBD1 is a possible D gene (5 bases). Per the germline V gene, CDR1 is MDHEN and CDR2 is SYDVKM. V lost 5 bases to trimming and J lost 4 bases, with 12 bases between them. This CDR3 is 14 amino acids long. The CDR3 region has the DNA TGTGCCAGCAGTCCCCAAAGGGGAGGAAACACCATATATTTT. Its protein product is CASSPQRGGNTIYF.

The sample holds one count of this clone. V and J are TRBV4-1 and TRBJ1-1, with a tentative D call TRBD1 (5 bases). Deletions cut 5 bases from V and 0 bases from J, with 13 bases between. Germline V lookup: CDR1 MGHRA, CDR2 YSYEKL. The length of the CDR3 is 15 residues. The CDR3 DNA is TGCGCCAGCAGCGAATCAAGGGGCTTGAACACTGAAGCTTTCTTT. The encoded protein is CASSESRGLNTEAFF.

This chain joins TRBV7-3 and TRBJ2-2; 9 bases map to TRBD2. This CDR3 has 16 residues. V gave up 5 bases and J gave up 3 bases; unmatched junction bases: 7. CDR1 is SGHTA, CDR2 FQGTGA, per germline. Here the CDR3 reads CASSPSGALYTGELFF. The CDR3 region has the DNA TGTGCCAGCAGCCCTAGCGGGGCCCTTTACACCGGGGAGCTGTTTTTT.

CDR3 in amino acids: CAWSVSENTIYF. DNA for the CDR3: TGTGCCTGGAGTGTTAGCGAGAACACCATATATTTT. The chain combines TRBV30 with TRBJ1-3; unclear D gene. The CDR3 runs to 12 residues. Trimming removed 0 bases at V and 7 bases at J, with 7 bases between. Looked up from germline, CDR1 is GTSNPN and CDR2 is SVGIG (reference sequence).

The CDR3, as DNA: TGTGCCAGCAGTCCCCGGACAGGTCCGCGCCGTTATAGCAATCAGCCCCAGCATTTT. This codes for CASSPRTGPRRYSNQPQHF. The chain is built from TRBV27 and TRBJ1-5, with 7 positions matching TRBD1. The V gene's germline CDR1 is MNHEY and CDR2 SMNVEV (reference sequence). The CDR3 totals 19 residues. Trimming removed 5 bases from V and 0 bases from J; junction bases left unmatched: 16.

The genes are TRBV28 and TRBJ2-1; 7 nucleotides align to TRBD2. With V trimmed by 5 bases and J by 9 bases, 13 bases remained unmatched. The CDR3 is 15 residues long. Germline CDR1 MDHEN, CDR2 SYDVKM. The CDR3 is CASSPLGGTKVEQFF. In DNA, the CDR3 is TGTGCCAGCAGTCCCCTCGGCGGGACTAAGGTTGAGCAGTTCTTC.

This clone was counted only a few times. The J gene is TRBJ1-4, the V gene TRBV15, with 9 bases matching TRBD1. The ends lost 0 bases at V and 7 bases at J; junction bases unmatched: 3. CDR1 is LNHNV and CDR2 is YYDKDF in the germline V gene (reference sequence). CDR3 length: 15 amino acids. The CDR3 nucleotides read TGTGCCACCAGCAGAGAGGGACAGGGAGTTGAAAAACTGTTTTTT. This codes for CATSREGQGVEKLFF.

CDR3 sequence reads: CASSVRPDRNNEQFF. The DNA for the CDR3 is TGTGCCAGCAGCGTCCGTCCGGACAGAAACAATGAGCAGTTCTTC. The genes are TRBV9 and TRBJ2-1; possible D gene TRBD1, 6 bases. Trimming cost V 2 bases and J 5 bases, with 14 bases left between them. The CDR3 is made up of 15 amino acids. The germline V gene encodes CDR1 SGDLS and CDR2 YYNGEE.

The V call is TRBV7-8, the J call TRBJ2-1; 7 bases map to TRBD2. V lost 2 bases and J lost 3; bases outside the gene matches: 10. From germline, CDR1 is SGHVS and CDR2 FQNEAQ. The CDR3 covers 17 residues. In DNA, the CDR3 is TGTGCCAGCAGCTTAAGATACGGGACTATCAGCTACAATGAGCAGTTCTTC. Protein: CASSLRYGTISYNEQFF.

The V call is TRBV12-1, the J call TRBJ2-3; TRBD2 reflects the table's D call only, with no check against the DNA. TRBV12-1 has pseudogene status. The CDR3 is made up of 16 amino acids. CDR3: CASSPLLAGLTDTQYF. CDR3 in DNA: TGTGCCAGCAGCCCATTACTAGCGGGGCTCACAGATACGCAGTATTTT.

V usage is TRBV10-3 and J usage is TRBJ1-1; TRBD1 might be the D (5 bases). The CDR3 is 13 amino acids. The germline V gene has CDR1 ENHRY and CDR2 SYGVKD. Deletions cut 8 bases from V and 1 base from J, with 11 bases between. CDR3 in amino acids: CAIGIGENTEAFF. The CDR3 bases are TGTGCCATCGGCATAGGGGAGAACACTGAAGCTTTCTTT.

In this sample, this clone turned up once. The chain is built from TRBV30 and TRBJ1-1; 8 nucleotides line up with TRBD1. Trimming cost V 4 bases and J 5 bases; bases outside gene matches: 6. Germline V gives CDR1 GTSNPN, CDR2 SVGIG (reference sequence). This CDR3 contains 13 residues. CDR3 protein: CAWIRWTGTEAFF. In DNA form, the CDR3 reads TGTGCCTGGATCCGATGGACAGGGACTGAAGCTTTCTTT. The full variable domain, with the rest looked up from reference TRBV30 and TRBJ1-1, is SQTIHQWPATLVQPVGSPLSLECTVEGTSNPNLYWYRQAAGRGLQLLFYSVGIGQISSEVPQNLSASRPQDRQFILSSKKLLLSDSGFYLCAWIRWTGTEAFFGQGTRLTVV.

V is TRBV4-2 and J is TRBJ2-1, with 7 nucleotides matching TRBD2. This CDR3 spans 19 amino acids. V lost 7 bases, J lost 0 bases, and 18 bases stayed unmatched. Germline loops: CDR1 LGHNA, CDR2 YNFKEQ. CDR3 sequence: CASKTSGAVVESSYNEQFF. The DNA for the CDR3 is TGTGCCAGCAAGACCAGCGGGGCGGTAGTGGAAAGCTCCTACAATGAGCAGTTCTTC.

This chain uses TRBV29-1 with TRBJ2-7; 11 bases are shared with TRBD1. The CDR3 extends over 13 amino acids. J lost 6 bases, V lost 6 bases, and 7 bases had no gene match. CDR1 and CDR2 from the germline V gene are SQVTM and ANQGSEA. In nucleotides, the CDR3 is TGCAGCGTCTTGCCGGACAGGGGGCGCGAGCAGTACTTC. The encoded protein is CSVLPDRGREQYF.

This rearrangement joins TRBV6-5 to TRBJ1-6, with TRBD1 matching over 10 bases. The CDR3 spans 14 residues. V lost 4 bases and J lost 9; bases outside the gene matches: 3. In germline, CDR1 is MNHEY, CDR2 SVGAGI. The CDR3 DNA reads TGTGCCAGCAGTTGGACAGGGGGGGGTTCACCCCTCCACTTT. As protein: CASSWTGGGSPLHF.

CDR3 nucleotides: TGCAGCGTTGTATTTGCCGCGGATACGCAGTATTTT. This translates into CSVVFAADTQYF. J is TRBJ2-3 and V is TRBV29-1, with no clear D. The CDR3 covers 12 residues. From germline, CDR1 is SQVTM and CDR2 ANQGSEA. Trimming shortened V by 4 bases and J by 6 bases, and 11 bases separated the two germline ends.

The chain couples TRBV10-3 to TRBJ1-3; the match to TRBD1 covers 9 bases. CDR1 is ENHRY and CDR2 is SYGVKD in the germline V gene. The ends lost 6 bases at V and 4 bases at J; junction bases unmatched: 7. The CDR3 is made up of 15 amino acids. As DNA, the CDR3 is TGTGCCATCAGCCAAACAGGGGGCGCCGGAAACACCATATATTTT. It translates to CAISQTGGAGNTIYF.